Listed here are 15 T cell receptor beta chains from one sample, sequenced in a study of cytomegalovirus exposure and HLA in healthy donors. PCR employed 60 Vbeta and 13 Jbeta primers. Assay used: immunoSEQ multiplex PCR; TCRdb lists only in-frame clones, some missing. Among 150,000 to 200,000 clones, around three quarters were seen once, and the ten largest hold 1%. What was sequenced was PBMCs. The source of these receptors is a woman aged 40-49 years in good health and CMV-seronegative.

The chain couples TRBV11-1 to TRBJ1-1; no definite D call. Trimming removed 5 bases from V and 4 bases from J, with 14 bases in between. The germline gives CDR1 SGHAT, CDR2 FQDESV (reference sequence). The CDR3 has 14 residues. CDR3 amino acids: CASSLRMRGTEAFF. The DNA of the CDR3 is TGTGCCAGCAGCCTAAGGATGCGGGGCACTGAAGCTTTCTTT.

Here the CDR3 reads CSGARGTTEAFF. In nucleotides, the CDR3 is TGCAGCGGAGCCAGGGGGACGACTGAAGCTTTCTTT. The chain couples TRBV29-1 to TRBJ1-1; 7 bases align to TRBD1. Germline loops: CDR1 SQVTM, CDR2 ANQGSEA. Trimming removed 7 bases from V and 5 bases from J; junction bases left unmatched: 7. The CDR3 extends over 12 amino acids.

The genes are TRBV9 and TRBJ2-5; the D gene is possibly TRBD2 (5 bases). The germline gives CDR1 SGDLS, CDR2 YYNGEE. This CDR3 region has 16 residues. V was pared by 0 bases and J by 1 base, with 13 bases between. The CDR3 region has the DNA TGTGCCAGCAGCGTAGCTGTGAGGGCCGGCCAAGAGACCCAGTACTTC. It translates to CASSVAVRAGQETQYF.

This sequence joins TRBV7-2 and TRBJ1-1; TRBD1 matches 8 bases. This CDR3 is built from 14 residues. The V and J ends lost 3 bases and 5 bases, in that order; junction bases with no gene match: 5. Germline CDR1 SGHTA, CDR2 FQGNSA. CDR3 in DNA: TGTGCCAGCAGCTTCCGACAGGGGAGTACTGAAGCTTTCTTT. This translates into CASSFRQGSTEAFF.

The CDR3: CATSRDAGTSGRGEQFF. DNA of the CDR3: TGTGCCACCAGCAGAGACGCTGGGACTAGCGGGAGGGGTGAGCAGTTCTTC. The V call is TRBV15, the J call TRBJ2-1; 16 bases fit TRBD2. The germline V gene encodes CDR1 LNHNV and CDR2 YYDKDF (reference sequence). The CDR3 totals 17 residues. V dropped 0 bases and J dropped 9; count of bases not matched to a gene: 5. The variable domain in full, completed from reference TRBV15 and TRBJ2-1, reads DAMVIQNPRYQVTQFGKPVTLSCSQTLNHNVMYWYQQKSSQAPKLLFHYYDKDFNNEADTPDNFQSRRPNTSFCFLDIRSPGLGDTAMYLCATSRDAGTSGRGEQFFGPGTRLTVL.

This clone was observed a few times. The V and J genes are TRBV13 and TRBJ2-1; 14 nucleotides agree with TRBD2. The J segment lost 7 bases and the V segment lost 2 bases, leaving 4 bases of the junction unmatched. Per the germline V gene, CDR1 is PRHDT and CDR2 is FYEKMQ (reference sequence). The CDR3 has 16 amino acids. The CDR3 DNA follows: TGTGCCAGCAGCTTATGGACTAGCGGGAGGACAAATGAGCAGTTCTTC. Its translation: CASSLWTSGRTNEQFF. The complete variable domain, with remaining parts taken from reference TRBV13 and TRBJ2-1, reads AAGVIQSPRHLIKEKRETATLKCYPIPRHDTVYWYQQGPGQDPQFLISFYEKMQSDKGSIPDRFSAQQFSDYHSELNMSSLELGDSALYFCASSLWTSGRTNEQFFGPGTRLTVL.

CDR3 residues: CASEKGEGLAGELFF. In nucleotides, the CDR3 is TGTGCCAGTGAAAAAGGGGAGGGCCTGGCCGGGGAGCTGTTTTTT. The rearrangement uses TRBV19 and TRBJ2-2, with 7 positions matching TRBD2. V was clipped by 8 bases and J by 6 bases; unmatched bases: 12. CDR1 is LNHDA, CDR2 SQIVND, per germline (reference sequence). This CDR3 comprises 15 residues.

The genes are TRBV6-1 and TRBJ2-4; D not certain. V lost 4 bases and J 13 bases, leaving 14 bases between the germline ends. This CDR3 comprises 12 residues. Germline V lookup: CDR1 MNHNS, CDR2 SASEGT. The CDR3 sequence: CASSGHQDSQYF. The DNA of the CDR3 is TGTGCCAGCAGTGGCCATCAGGATTCACAGTACTTC.

The chain is built from TRBV18 and TRBJ2-7, with D perhaps TRBD2 (5 bases). Germline CDR1 and CDR2: KGHSH and LQKENI. This CDR3 spans 12 amino acids. Trimming shortened V by 3 bases and J by 5 bases, and 8 bases separated the two germline ends. The CDR3 loop is CASSPPGDEQYF. The CDR3 DNA is TGTGCCAGCTCACCCCCCGGGGACGAGCAGTACTTC.

V is TRBV4-1 and J is TRBJ2-7, with 10 bases fitting TRBD2. The CDR3 has 16 residues. Germline trimming cut 0 bases from V and 3 bases from J; bases unmatched to any gene: 5. Germline lookup yields CDR1 MGHRA and CDR2 YSYEKL. CDR3 DNA: TGCGCCAGCAGCCAAGATCGAGCGGGAGGGGGCTACGAGCAGTACTTC. It specifies CASSQDRAGGGYEQYF.

The rearrangement links TRBV5-1 to TRBJ2-1, with 9 bases matching TRBD2. V was clipped by 0 bases and J by 0 bases; unmatched bases: 7. The CDR3 contains 18 residues. Looked up from germline, CDR1 is SGHRS and CDR2 is YFSETQ. CDR3 nucleotides: TGCGCCAGCAGCTTGGGACTAGCGGCCATGAGCTCCTACAATGAGCAGTTCTTC. This gives the protein CASSLGLAAMSSYNEQFF. Filled out from reference TRBV5-1 and TRBJ2-1, the complete variable domain reads KAGVTQTPRYLIKTRGQQVTLSCSPISGHRSVSWYQQTPGQGLQFLFEYFSETQRNKGNFPGRFSGRQFSNSRSEMNVSTLELGDSALYLCASSLGLAAMSSYNEQFFGPGTRLTVL.

V gene TRBV7-6 combines with J gene TRBJ2-7; 11 nucleotides line up with TRBD2. The CDR3 covers 16 residues. Looked up from germline, CDR1 is SGHVS and CDR2 is FNYEAQ. V shed 2 bases and J 5 bases; nucleotides not matched to a gene: 8. CDR3 region: CASSLLTSGSSNEQYF. The CDR3 DNA follows: TGTGCCAGCAGCTTACTAACTAGCGGGAGTTCCAACGAGCAGTACTTC. Drawing the rest from reference TRBV7-6 and TRBJ2-7, the complete variable domain is GAGVSQSPRYKVTKRGQDVALRCDPISGHVSLYWYRQALGQGPEFLTYFNYEAQQDKSGLPNDRFSAERPEGSISTLTIQRTEQRDSAMYRCASSLLTSGSSNEQYFGPGTRLTVT.

The chain employs TRBV2 and TRBJ1-5, with D unclear. CDR1 SNHLY and CDR2 FYNNEI come from the germline V gene. V was clipped by 8 bases and J by 1 base, with 15 bases between them. The CDR3 consists of 15 residues. CDR3: CASGQEGNSNQPQHF. CDR3 DNA: TGTGCCAGCGGCCAAGAGGGAAACAGCAATCAGCCCCAGCATTTT.

The chain recombines TRBV30 with TRBJ2-6, with D perhaps TRBD1 (6 bases). V was clipped by 1 base and J by 0 bases, with 16 bases between them. The CDR3 spans 18 residues. The germline V gene has CDR1 GTSNPN and CDR2 SVGIG (reference sequence). The CDR3 DNA sequence: TGTGCCTGGAGTGGAGTAGGGTCAGGGGACTCTGGGGCCAACGTCCTGACTTTC. Amino acid sequence: CAWSGVGSGDSGANVLTF.

This chain connects TRBV28 to TRBJ2-7; D might be TRBD1 (6 bases). V was shortened by 3 bases and J by 6 bases, with 18 bases between the two germline ends. Germline CDR1 reads MDHEN; CDR2 reads SYDVKM. There are 15 residues in the CDR3. CDR3 DNA: TGTGCCAGCAGTTTTTCACAGGGCCGGGGAAGCGAGCAGTACTTC. It translates to CASSFSQGRGSEQYF.